This is a list of T cell receptor beta chains from one sample in a study of Ad26.COV2.S vaccination and SARS-CoV-2 variants. Measured with immunoSEQ multiplex PCR; TCRdb has only the in-frame clones, and not every one. The sample has roughly 320,000 clones, around 90% seen once; the top ten hold roughly 3.6%. The sequencing here drew on peripheral blood, taken in a trial of Ad26.COV2.S vaccine versus placebo. These TCRs come from a person aged 18-65 years who received the Ad26.COV2.S COVID-19 vaccine or a placebo. Both conserved end residues are part of each CDR3. D genes are given only for firm matches. Clone size is shown for a subset of rows, as once, few, many or a class of expanded clone.

cdr3_nt cdr3_aa v_call clone_size j_call d_call
TGTGCCAGTCGACTCACCGGGACAGGGGGTGGGCAGTACTTC CASRLTGTGGGQYF TRBV27 once TRBJ2-7 TRBD1
TGTGCCACCAGCAGAGATCAAAGCCGTCCAGGGTTGAACACTGAAGCTTTCTTT CATSRDQSRPGLNTEAFF TRBV15 . TRBJ1-1 .
TGTGCCACCGCGCCGGTATACTCCTATAATTCACCCCTCCACTTT CATAPVYSYNSPLHF TRBV6-5 . TRBJ1-6 .
TGCGCCAGCAGCCGGCGGGACAGGGATTTTACTGAAGCTTTCTTT CASSRRDRDFTEAFF TRBV4-3 . TRBJ1-1 TRBD1
TGTGCCAGCAGTTTATCGAATGGGAATGAGCAGTTCTTC CASSLSNGNEQFF TRBV27 . TRBJ2-1 .
TGCAGTGCGAGTCCCGGGACAGGGGTCCGCTACGAGCAGTACTTC CSASPGTGVRYEQYF TRBV20-1 . TRBJ2-7 TRBD1
TGTGCCAGCAGCTTAGCTGGGGGTGAGCAGTTCTTC CASSLAGGEQFF TRBV7-8 . TRBJ2-1 .
TGTGCCAGCAGACGCCGCACGGGGGGCGTAGATACGCAGTATTTT CASRRRTGGVDTQYF TRBV7-2 . TRBJ2-3 .
TGTGCCAGCTCACTGTCCTGGGGCAATCAGCCCCAGCATTTT CASSLSWGNQPQHF TRBV18 . TRBJ1-5 .
TGTGCCATACGCTCGGCCGGGGAGCTGTTTTTT CAIRSAGELFF TRBV19 . TRBJ2-2 .
TGTGCCAGCAGTTGGACAGGCCAAGAGACCCAGTACTTC CASSWTGQETQYF TRBV2 . TRBJ2-5 TRBD1
TGTGCCAGTAGAATGTTCCCTCAAGAGACCCAGTACTTC CASRMFPQETQYF TRBV19 . TRBJ2-5 .
TGTGCCTGCAGCTTAGGCGACGGCGGGGGGGCCGTGGAGCTGTTTTTT CACSLGDGGGAVELFF TRBV7-9 . TRBJ2-2 TRBD2
TGTGCCATCAGCCCCGGGGGGATGGGCGAGCAGTACTTC CAISPGGMGEQYF TRBV10-3 . TRBJ2-7 TRBD2
TGTGCCAGCAGTCGGGGACAGGGAAGGACAGATACGCAGTATTTT CASSRGQGRTDTQYF TRBV25-1 . TRBJ2-3 TRBD1
TGCAGCGTTAAGGGGGAGAATTCCTACGAGCAGTACTTC CSVKGENSYEQYF TRBV29-1 . TRBJ2-7 .
TGTGCCAGCAGCCAATTGGGGACAGGGGGCGTCTACACCTTC CASSQLGTGGVYTF TRBV3-1/TRBV3-2 few TRBJ1-2 TRBD1
TGTGCCAGCAGCTCCCTCCTAGCGGCGGGCACAGATACGCAGTATTTT CASSSLLAAGTDTQYF TRBV5-4 . TRBJ2-3 TRBD2
TGTGCCAGCAGCGAGACTAGCGGGGGAGTAGAGACCCAGTACTTC CASSETSGGVETQYF TRBV9 . TRBJ2-5 TRBD2
TGTGCCAGCAGCGGATCCCAGGGTCAAAATTCACCCCTCCACTTT CASSGSQGQNSPLHF TRBV6-5 . TRBJ1-6 .
TGTGCCAGCAGTGATGGACGGTCCTACGAGCAGTACTTC CASSDGRSYEQYF TRBV6-1 . TRBJ2-7 .
TGTGCCAGCACCCCCTTTGGAAATAGCAATCAGCCCCAGCATTTT CASTPFGNSNQPQHF TRBV6-5 once TRBJ1-5 .
TGTGCCAGCAGCTTAGCGCGCGGGAAGCGGGGGCCAGATACGCAGTATTTT CASSLARGKRGPDTQYF TRBV7-8 . TRBJ2-3 TRBD2
TGTGCCAGCAGCCTCTACGGGACAGGGGCCACCGGGGAGCTGTTTTTT CASSLYGTGATGELFF TRBV5-6 . TRBJ2-2 TRBD1
TGTGCCAGCAGCTACCCCCGGACTAGCGGGGGGGCGAGAGAGACTACCAAAAACATTCAGTACTTC CASSYPRTSGGARETTKNIQYF TRBV7-3 . TRBJ2-4 TRBD2
TGCGCCAGCAGCTTCCAGGATTTTAGCAATCAGCCCCAGCATTTT CASSFQDFSNQPQHF TRBV5-1 . TRBJ1-5 .
TGTGCCAGCAGTTACGAGCCGAACACTGAAGCTTTCTTT CASSYEPNTEAFF TRBV6-5 . TRBJ1-1 .
TGTGCCAGCAGCTTAGAAATGGGTACGAATTCACCCCTCCACTTT CASSLEMGTNSPLHF TRBV11-2 once TRBJ1-6 .
TGTGCCAGCAGTTCGGGACAGTCCACCGGGGAGCTGTTTTTT CASSSGQSTGELFF TRBV7-3 . TRBJ2-2 TRBD1
TGTGCCAGCTCAACGTCCGGGACAGATAGCTATGGCTACACCTTC CASSTSGTDSYGYTF TRBV18 . TRBJ1-2 TRBD1
TGCGCCAGCGCCTTGGGGGGAGGGACCACAGATACGCAGTATTTT CASALGGGTTDTQYF TRBV5-1 . TRBJ2-3 TRBD2
TGTGCCAGCAGGGCCGGGTCCCGGGGAGGCTACACCTTC CASRAGSRGGYTF TRBV9 . TRBJ1-2 .
TGTGCCAGCAGCCAAGATGATCATGCGGGGGCTATCTCCTACGAGCAGTACTTC CASSQDDHAGAISYEQYF TRBV3-1/TRBV3-2 . TRBJ2-7 .
TGCGCCAGCAGCCAAGATCTCATGATCGGGGACAATGAGCAGTTCTTC CASSQDLMIGDNEQFF TRBV4-3 . TRBJ2-1 .
TGTGCCAGCAGCCTCGAGGGGGGGCTCACTGGAAACACCATATATTTT CASSLEGGLTGNTIYF TRBV7-3 . TRBJ1-3 .